The entry below gives a single T cell receptor (beta chain) sequence along with its context. The record originates from a study of blood T cell repertoires in COVID-19. Participant reports of clinical history set cohort assignment. All recovered Cohort 3 donors got two negative PCRs, got clearance, or saw symptom resolution. Germline values: CDR1 MNHNS, CDR2 SASEGT. The CDR3 totals 17 residues. J gave up 5 bases and V 2 bases, and 6 bases lay outside the gene matches. Profiling relied on immunoSEQ multiplex PCR, and the TCRdb table lists in-frame clones only, not all of them. In the table there are under 200,000 clones, more than 75% of which are singletons.

The sequenced sample was PBMCs or T cells enriched from blood (not recorded which). The gene calls are TRBV6-1 and TRBJ1-6, with 10 bases identical to TRBD1. The receptor's source is a woman aged 45-60 years who had recovered from COVID-19. CDR3: CASSEFGTGVDNSPLHF. The CDR3 bases are TGTGCCAGCAGTGAATTCGGGACAGGGGTGGATAATTCACCCCTCCACTTT.